This T cell receptor (beta chain) was identified during a study of beta chain features in type 1 diabetes. Study results and limitations: Individuals with type 1 diabetes displayed fewer insertions and more deletions at VDJ junctions. Naive, central memory and Treg TCRB repertoires appeared more alike in patients than in healthy donors.

What was sequenced were expressed TCRB transcripts, since all of the isolated RNA had been reverse transcribed. Sequencing used immunoSEQ multiplex PCR; TCRdb keeps in-frame clones, though not all of them. This table holds some 410,000 clones, 11% to 15% found once. The CDR3 has 16 amino acids. Looked up from germline, CDR1 is SGHTA and CDR2 is FQGNSA. Trimming took 5 bases from V and 0 from J, leaving 13 bases between them. Note on this clone: Its antigen is unidentified.

Sequenced material: naive CD4+ T cells from blood. The TCR was taken from a man younger than 45 in good health. The chain recombines TRBV7-2 with TRBJ2-2; D is ambiguous. The CDR3 DNA reads as TGTGCCAGCAGCCCCCCCGGCGTCGCGAACACCGGGGAGCTGTTTTTT. Translation: CASSPPGVANTGELFF.